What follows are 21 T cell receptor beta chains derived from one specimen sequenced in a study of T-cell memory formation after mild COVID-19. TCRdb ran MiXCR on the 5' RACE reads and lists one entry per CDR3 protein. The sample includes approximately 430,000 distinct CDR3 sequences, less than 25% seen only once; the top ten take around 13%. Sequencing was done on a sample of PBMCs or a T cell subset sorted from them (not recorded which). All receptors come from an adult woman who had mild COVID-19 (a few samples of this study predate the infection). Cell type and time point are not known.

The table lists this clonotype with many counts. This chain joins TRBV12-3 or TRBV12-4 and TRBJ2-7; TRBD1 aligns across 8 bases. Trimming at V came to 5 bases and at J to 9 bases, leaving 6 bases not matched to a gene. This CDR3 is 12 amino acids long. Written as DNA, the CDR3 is TGTGCCAGCAGTACAGGACAGGGCGGGCAGTACTTC. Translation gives CASSTGQGGQYF.

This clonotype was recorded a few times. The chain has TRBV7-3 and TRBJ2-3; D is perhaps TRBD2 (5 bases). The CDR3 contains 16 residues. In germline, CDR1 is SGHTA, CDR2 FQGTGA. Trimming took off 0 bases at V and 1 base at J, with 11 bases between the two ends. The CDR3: CASSLTFGVGTDTQYF. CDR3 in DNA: TGTGCCAGCAGCTTAACGTTCGGGGTCGGCACAGATACGCAGTATTTT.

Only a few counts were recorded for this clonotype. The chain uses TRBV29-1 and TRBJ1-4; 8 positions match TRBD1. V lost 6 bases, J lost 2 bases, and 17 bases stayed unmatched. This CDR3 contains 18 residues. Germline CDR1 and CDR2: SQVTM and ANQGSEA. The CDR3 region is CSVRDWESQGATNEKLFF. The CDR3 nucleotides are TGCAGCGTCCGCGATTGGGAATCTCAGGGGGCGACTAATGAAAAACTGTTTTTT.

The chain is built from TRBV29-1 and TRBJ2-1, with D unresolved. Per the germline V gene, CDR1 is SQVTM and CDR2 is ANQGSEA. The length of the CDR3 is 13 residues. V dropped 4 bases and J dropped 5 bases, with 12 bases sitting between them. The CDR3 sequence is CSVVRSYDNEQFF. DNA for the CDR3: TGCAGCGTTGTCCGCTCCTATGACAATGAGCAGTTCTTC.

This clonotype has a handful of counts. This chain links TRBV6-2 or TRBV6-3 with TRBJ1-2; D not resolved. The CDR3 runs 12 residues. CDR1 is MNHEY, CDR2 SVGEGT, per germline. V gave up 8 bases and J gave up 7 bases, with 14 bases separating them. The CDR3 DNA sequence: TGTGCCAGCTGGGAGGGTATATCTGGCTACACCTTC. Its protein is CASWEGISGYTF.

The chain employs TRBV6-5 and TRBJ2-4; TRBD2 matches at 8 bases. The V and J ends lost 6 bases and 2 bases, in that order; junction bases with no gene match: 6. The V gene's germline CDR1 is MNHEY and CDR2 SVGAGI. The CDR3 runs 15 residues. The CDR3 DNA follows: TGTGCCAGCAGCTATGCGGGGGGTACCAAAAACATTCAGTACTTC. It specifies CASSYAGGTKNIQYF.

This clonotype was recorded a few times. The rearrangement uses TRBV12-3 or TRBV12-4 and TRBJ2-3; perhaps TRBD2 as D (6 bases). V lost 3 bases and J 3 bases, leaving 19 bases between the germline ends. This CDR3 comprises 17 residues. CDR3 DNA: TGTGCCAGCAGTTTTAGGTGGAGTAGCGGAGATACAGATACGCAGTATTTT. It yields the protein CASSFRWSSGDTDTQYF.

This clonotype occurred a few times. This chain's CDR3 is CASSLGAAYSYNEQFF. In DNA form, the CDR3 reads TGTGCCAGCAGCTTAGGGGCTGCCTACTCCTACAATGAGCAGTTCTTC. V and J are TRBV7-8 and TRBJ2-1; D is unresolved. The V end lost 1 base, the J end lost 0 bases, and 10 bases lay between the germline ends. This CDR3 is 16 amino acids long. Germline values: CDR1 SGHVS, CDR2 FQNEAQ.

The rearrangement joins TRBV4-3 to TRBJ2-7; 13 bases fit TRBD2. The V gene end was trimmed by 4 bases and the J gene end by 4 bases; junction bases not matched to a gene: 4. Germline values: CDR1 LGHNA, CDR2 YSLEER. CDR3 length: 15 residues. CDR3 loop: CASSPTTSGRYEQYF. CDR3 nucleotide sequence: TGCGCCAGCAGCCCGACGACTAGCGGGAGGTACGAGCAGTACTTC.

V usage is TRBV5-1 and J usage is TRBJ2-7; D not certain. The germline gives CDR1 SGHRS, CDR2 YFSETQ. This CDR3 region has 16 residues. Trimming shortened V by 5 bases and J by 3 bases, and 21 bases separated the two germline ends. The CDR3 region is CASRPGASNLLYEQYF. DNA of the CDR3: TGCGCCAGCAGACCTGGAGCCTCGAATCTTCTCTACGAGCAGTACTTC.

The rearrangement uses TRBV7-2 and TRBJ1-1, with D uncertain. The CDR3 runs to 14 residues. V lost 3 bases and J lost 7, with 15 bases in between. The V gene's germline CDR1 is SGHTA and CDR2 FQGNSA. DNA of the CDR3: TGTGCCAGCAGCTTGGATTGGATAGGCAATGAAGCTTTCTTT. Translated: CASSLDWIGNEAFF.

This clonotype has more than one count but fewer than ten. The CDR3 protein is CAASGGETQYF. The CDR3 region has the DNA TGTGCCGCCTCCGGGGGGGAGACCCAGTACTTC. The J gene is TRBJ2-5, the V gene TRBV24-1; 7 bases map to TRBD2. Germline CDR1 reads KGHDR; CDR2 reads SFDVKD. CDR3 size: 11 residues. The J segment lost 5 bases and the V segment lost 12 bases, leaving 5 bases of the junction unmatched.

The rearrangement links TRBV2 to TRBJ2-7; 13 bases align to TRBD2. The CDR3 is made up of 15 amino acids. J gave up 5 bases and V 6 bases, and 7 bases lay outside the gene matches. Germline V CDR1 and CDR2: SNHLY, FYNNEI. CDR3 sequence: CASRPRTSGSNEQYF. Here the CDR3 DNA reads TGTGCCAGCAGGCCCAGGACTAGCGGGAGTAACGAGCAGTACTTC.

CDR3 amino acids: CATSEGTSYNEQFF. In nucleotides, the CDR3 is TGTGCCACCAGTGAGGGGACATCCTACAATGAGCAGTTCTTC. This rearrangement joins TRBV24-1 to TRBJ2-1; a weak D match, TRBD1 (6 bases). Germline V gives CDR1 KGHDR, CDR2 SFDVKD. This CDR3 spans 14 amino acids. V lost 4 bases and J 1 base, leaving 7 bases between the germline ends.

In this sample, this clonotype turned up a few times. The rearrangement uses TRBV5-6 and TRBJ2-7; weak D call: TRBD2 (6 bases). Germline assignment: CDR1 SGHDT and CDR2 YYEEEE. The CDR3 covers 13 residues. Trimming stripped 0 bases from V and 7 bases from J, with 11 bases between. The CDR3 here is CASSLVTAGEQYF. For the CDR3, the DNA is TGTGCCAGCAGCTTGGTGACGGCGGGGGAGCAGTACTTC. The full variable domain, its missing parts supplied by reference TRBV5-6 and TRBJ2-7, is DAGVTQSPTHLIKTRGQQVTLRCSPKSGHDTVSWYQQALGQGPQFIFQYYEEEERQRGNFPDRFSGHQFPNYSSELNVNALLLGDSALYLCASSLVTAGEQYFGPGTRLTVT.

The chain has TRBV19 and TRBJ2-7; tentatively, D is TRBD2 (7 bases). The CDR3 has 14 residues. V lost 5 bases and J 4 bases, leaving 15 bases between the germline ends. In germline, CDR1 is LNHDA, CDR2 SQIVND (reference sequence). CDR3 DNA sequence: TGTGCCAGTAGTTTTCGGGGGGCGCGATACGAGCAGTACTTC. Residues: CASSFRGARYEQYF.

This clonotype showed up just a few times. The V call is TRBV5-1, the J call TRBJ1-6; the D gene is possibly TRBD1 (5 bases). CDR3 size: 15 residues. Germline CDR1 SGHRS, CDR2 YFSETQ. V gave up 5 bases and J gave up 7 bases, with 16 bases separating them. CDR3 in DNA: TGCGCCAGCAGTCCCTTGGTCGGGGCAAATTCACCCCTCCACTTT. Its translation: CASSPLVGANSPLHF.

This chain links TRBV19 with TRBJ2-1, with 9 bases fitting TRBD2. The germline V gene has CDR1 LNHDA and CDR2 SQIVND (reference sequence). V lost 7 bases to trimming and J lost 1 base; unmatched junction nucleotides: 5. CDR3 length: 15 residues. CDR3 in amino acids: CASTWSGGSYNEQFF. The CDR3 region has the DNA TGTGCCAGTACCTGGAGCGGGGGGTCCTACAATGAGCAGTTCTTC.

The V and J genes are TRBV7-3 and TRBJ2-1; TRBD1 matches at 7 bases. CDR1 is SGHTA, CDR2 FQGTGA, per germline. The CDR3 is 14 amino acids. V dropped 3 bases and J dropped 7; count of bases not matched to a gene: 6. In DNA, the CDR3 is TGTGCCAGCAGCTTGCTACAGGGGTCAAATGAGCAGTTCTTC. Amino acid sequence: CASSLLQGSNEQFF.

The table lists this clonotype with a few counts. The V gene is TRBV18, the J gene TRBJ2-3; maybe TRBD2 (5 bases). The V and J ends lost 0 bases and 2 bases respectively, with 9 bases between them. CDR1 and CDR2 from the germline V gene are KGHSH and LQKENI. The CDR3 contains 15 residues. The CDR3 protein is CASSPPAGVTDTQYF. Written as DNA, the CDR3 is TGTGCCAGCTCACCACCTGCGGGTGTCACAGATACGCAGTATTTT.

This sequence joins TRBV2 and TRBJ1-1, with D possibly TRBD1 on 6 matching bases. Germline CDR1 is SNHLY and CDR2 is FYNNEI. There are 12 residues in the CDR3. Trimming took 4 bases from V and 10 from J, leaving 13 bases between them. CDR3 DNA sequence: TGTGCCAGCAGTGCCGGGGGCTTTGGAGCTTTCTTT. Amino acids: CASSAGGFGAFF.